This TCR beta chain was sequenced in a study of human T cells and chemical hapten exposure. Germline CDR1 is MDHEN and CDR2 is SYDVKM. V lost 5 bases and J 5 bases, leaving 12 bases between the germline ends. The CDR3 is 13 amino acids. There are many counts of this clonotype. One entry per CDR3 protein results from TCRdb running MiXCR on the RACE reads. The sample holds about 380,000 distinct CDR3 sequences, 4.8% seen once. Time point denoted: patch test 1, 2 weeks after DPC sensitization. Described treatment: therapeutic diphenylcyclopropenone sensitization with weekly scalp DPC. The chain carries TRBV28 and TRBJ1-2; D unresolved. The sequence came from a woman in her forties or fifties with alopecia areata. Some clones in this sample may be carry-over from other donors' samples. The sequencing used whole blood, collected in connection with sensitization to the hapten diphenylcyclopropenone (DPC). CDR3 DNA: TGTGCCAGCAGTCCGGGAACTTCTTATGGCTACACCTTC. Protein: CASSPGTSYGYTF.